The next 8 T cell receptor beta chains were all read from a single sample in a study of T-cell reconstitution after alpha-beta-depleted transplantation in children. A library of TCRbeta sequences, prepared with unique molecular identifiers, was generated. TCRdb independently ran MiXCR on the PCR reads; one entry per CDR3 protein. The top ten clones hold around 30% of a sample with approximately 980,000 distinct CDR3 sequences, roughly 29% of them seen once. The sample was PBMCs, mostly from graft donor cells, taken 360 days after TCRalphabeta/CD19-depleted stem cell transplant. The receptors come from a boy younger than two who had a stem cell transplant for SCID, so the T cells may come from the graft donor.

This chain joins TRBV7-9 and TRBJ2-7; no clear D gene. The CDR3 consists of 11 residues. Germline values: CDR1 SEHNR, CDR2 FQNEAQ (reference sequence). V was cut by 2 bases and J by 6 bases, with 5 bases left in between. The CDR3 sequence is CASSLLSEQYF. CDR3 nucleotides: TGTGCCAGCAGCTTATTAAGCGAGCAGTACTTC.

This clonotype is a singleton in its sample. CDR3 DNA: TGTGCCAGCTCACCGGGGAGGGGGATCCCTTCACCCCTCCACTTT. Protein: CASSPGRGIPSPLHF. The chain links TRBV18 to TRBJ1-6, with TRBD1 as a possible D gene (6 bases). Trimming stripped 3 bases from V and 9 bases from J, with 15 bases between. Germline V gene sequence: CDR1 KGHSH, CDR2 LQKENI. CDR3 size: 15 residues. The full variable domain, completed using reference TRBV18 and TRBJ1-6, is NAGVMQNPRHLVRRRGQEARLRCSPMKGHSHVYWYRQLPEEGLKFMVYLQKENIIDESGMPKERFSAEFPKEGPSILRIQQVVRGDSAAYFCASSPGRGIPSPLHFGNGTRLTVT.

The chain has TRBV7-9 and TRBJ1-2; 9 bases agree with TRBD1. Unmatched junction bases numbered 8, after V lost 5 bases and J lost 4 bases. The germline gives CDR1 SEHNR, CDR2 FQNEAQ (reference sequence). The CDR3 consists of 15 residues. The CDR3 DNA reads TGTGCCAGCAGCCCCGGGACAGGGCCTCCCTATGGCTACACCTTC. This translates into CASSPGTGPPYGYTF.

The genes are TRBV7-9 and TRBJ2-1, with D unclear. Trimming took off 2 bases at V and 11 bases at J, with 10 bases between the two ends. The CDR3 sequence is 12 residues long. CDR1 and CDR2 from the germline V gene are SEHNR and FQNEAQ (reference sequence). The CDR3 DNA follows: TGTGCCAGCAGCTTATATGGAGACCAGCAGTTCTTC. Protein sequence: CASSLYGDQQFF.

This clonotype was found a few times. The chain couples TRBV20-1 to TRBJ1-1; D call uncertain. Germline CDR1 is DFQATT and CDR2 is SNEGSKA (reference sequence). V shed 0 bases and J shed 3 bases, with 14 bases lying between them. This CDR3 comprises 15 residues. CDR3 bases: TGCAGTGCTAGAGAGCTGGCCCTCGGGGACACTGAAGCTTTCTTT. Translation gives CSARELALGDTEAFF.

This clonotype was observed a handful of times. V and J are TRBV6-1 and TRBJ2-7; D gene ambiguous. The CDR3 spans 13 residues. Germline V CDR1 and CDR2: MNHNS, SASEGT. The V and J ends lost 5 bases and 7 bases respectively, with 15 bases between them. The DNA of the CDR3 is TGTGCCAGCAGTCCCCGTGGGGTTGGGGAGCAGTACTTC. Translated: CASSPRGVGEQYF.

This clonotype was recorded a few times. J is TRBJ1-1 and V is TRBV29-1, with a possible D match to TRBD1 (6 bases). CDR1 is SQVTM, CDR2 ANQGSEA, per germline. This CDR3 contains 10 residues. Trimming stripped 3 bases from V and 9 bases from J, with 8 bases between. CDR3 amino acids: CSVEWDKAFF. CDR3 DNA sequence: TGCAGCGTTGAGTGGGACAAAGCTTTCTTT.

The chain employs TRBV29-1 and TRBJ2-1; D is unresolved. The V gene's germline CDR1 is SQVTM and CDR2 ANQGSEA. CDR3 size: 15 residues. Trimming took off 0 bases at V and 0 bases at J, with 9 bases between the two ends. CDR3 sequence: CSVEEGFPSYNEQFF. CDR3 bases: TGCAGCGTTGAAGAAGGGTTCCCCTCCTACAATGAGCAGTTCTTC.